This note documents a single T cell receptor (beta chain) sequence. Its antigen is unidentified. This CDR3 is built from 13 residues. The germline V gene has CDR1 MNHNY and CDR2 SVGAGI (reference sequence). Trimming cost V 3 bases and J 3 bases, with 9 bases left between them. This sample stems from a study of response to subunit inactivated influenza vaccine. Study-level findings and limits: The authors proposed limited new T cell recruitment per seasonal influenza vaccination.

TCRdb re-called the RT-PCR reads with MiXCR, one entry per CDR3 protein. The table shows around 190,000 distinct CDR3 sequences, with over 13% occurring only once. This specimen consisted of CD8+ T cells sorted from PBMCs, obtained roughly 5 days after vaccination. The sequence was collected from a man between 50 and 59 years old who received an inactivated influenza vaccine. The chain links TRBV6-6 to TRBJ2-7; D is unclear. This chain's CDR3 is CASSYDGDYEQYF. As DNA, the CDR3 is TGTGCCAGCAGTTATGACGGAGACTACGAGCAGTACTTC.